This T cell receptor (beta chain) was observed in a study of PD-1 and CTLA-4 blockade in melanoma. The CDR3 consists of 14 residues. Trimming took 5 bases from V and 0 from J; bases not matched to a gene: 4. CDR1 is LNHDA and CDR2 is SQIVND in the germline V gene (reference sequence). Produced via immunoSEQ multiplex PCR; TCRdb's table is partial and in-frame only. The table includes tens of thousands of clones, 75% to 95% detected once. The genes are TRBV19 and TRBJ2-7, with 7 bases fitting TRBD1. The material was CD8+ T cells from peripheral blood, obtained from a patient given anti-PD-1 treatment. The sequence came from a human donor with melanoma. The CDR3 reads CASSDRDSSYEQYF. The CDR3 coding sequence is TGTGCCAGTAGTGACCGGGACAGCTCCTACGAGCAGTACTTC.